The 2 T cell receptor beta chains below were found in one sample sequenced in a study of blood T cells in healthy people across ages. The use of a sample-barcoded 5' primer and a J-beta primer mix characterized a second PCR of roughly 6 to 11 cycles. TCRdb redid the calling of the 5' RACE reads with MiXCR, one entry per CDR3 protein. The sample consists of around 1,800,000 distinct CDR3 sequences, about two fifths of them appearing once. The sample was blood. The receptor set was obtained from a human donor in good health.

This chain uses TRBV24-1 with TRBJ2-3, with a possible D match to TRBD2 (7 bases). CDR3 length equals 15 residues. Trimming cost V 2 bases and J 1 base, with 9 bases left between them. The V gene's germline CDR1 is KGHDR and CDR2 SFDVKD. CDR3 amino acids: CATSDWGGGTDTQYF. CDR3 DNA sequence: TGTGCCACCAGTGATTGGGGGGGCGGCACAGATACGCAGTATTTT.

This clonotype was counted a few times. The chain joins TRBV27 to TRBJ1-2; 11 bases line up with TRBD1. CDR3 length: 15 residues. CDR1 and CDR2 (germline): MNHEY, SMNVEV (reference sequence). The ends lost 6 bases at V and 4 bases at J; junction bases unmatched: 7. CDR3 amino acids: CASRWTGGQGYGYTF. DNA of the CDR3: TGTGCCAGCAGATGGACAGGGGGCCAAGGCTATGGCTACACCTTC.